What follows is one TCR beta chain and its context. The source of the sample is a study of blood T cell repertoires in COVID-19. Study overall: The samples span acute and convalescent COVID-19 from the United States, Italy and Spain. Nucleic acid was either cDNA or gDNA, and it came from T cells, B-cell-depleted T cells, or PBMCs.

Authors' analysis steps: Counts of nucleated cells, estimated from reference gene primer amplification, were obtained. Only in-frame clones appear in the TCRdb table, and some are missing; sequencing was by immunoSEQ multiplex PCR. V, J and clone size derive from that table, while D and trimming were established from the DNA sequence. This sample yields over 300,000 clones, of which roughly 89% are seen a single time; around 7% belongs to the top ten. Sequenced sample: peripheral blood. The receptor comes from a man aged 18 to 29 with active or convalescent COVID-19.

The DNA for the CDR3 is TGTGCCAGCGAACGAGGGGGCGGAGGGGGTCAGCCCCAGCATTTT. Amino acid sequence: CASERGGGGGQPQHF. This rearrangement joins TRBV2 to TRBJ1-5, with TRBD1 matching 7 bases. The germline V gene encodes CDR1 SNHLY and CDR2 FYNNEI. V trimming: 8 bases; J trimming: 6 bases; junction bases outside the gene matches: 13. This CDR3 has 15 residues.